The 12 T cell receptor beta chains below come from one sample, sequenced in a study of blood T cells in healthy people across ages. A J-beta primer mix and a sample-barcoded 5' primer were used in a second PCR of about 7 to 12 cycles. Via MiXCR, TCRdb re-called the 5' RACE reads, giving one row per CDR3 protein. The sample contains 1.5 million to 2 million distinct CDR3 sequences, roughly 49% of which appear only once. Sequencing was performed on blood. These receptors originate from a woman aged 40-49 years in good health.

This clonotype occurred a few times. This chain links TRBV9 with TRBJ2-5; D perhaps matches TRBD2 (5 bases). Germline assignment: CDR1 SGDLS and CDR2 YYNGEE. CDR3 length equals 17 residues. The V end lost 0 bases, the J end lost 2 bases, and 17 bases lay between the germline ends. The CDR3 loop is CASSVGQRGRWQETQYF. CDR3 bases: TGTGCCAGCAGCGTAGGCCAGAGAGGGCGTTGGCAAGAGACCCAGTACTTC.

J is TRBJ2-4 and V is TRBV2, with D uncertain. V was shortened by 6 bases and J by 0 bases, with 12 bases between the two germline ends. The germline V gene has CDR1 SNHLY and CDR2 FYNNEI. The CDR3 loop spans 15 amino acids. The CDR3 loop reads CASRIRTEAKNIQYF. As DNA, the CDR3 is TGTGCCAGCAGGATCCGGACCGAAGCCAAAAACATTCAGTACTTC.

This clonotype was seen only once. A read error may account for a junction end that differs from germline. The chain links TRBV24-1 to TRBJ2-7; 8 positions match TRBD1. CDR1 KGHDR and CDR2 SFDVKD come from the germline V gene. This CDR3 is 15 amino acids long. CDR3 amino acids: CAISDSRDRSYEQYF. The CDR3 bases are TGTGCCATCAGTGATTCCCGGGACAGGTCCTACGAGCAGTACTTC.

A few counts support this clonotype. J is TRBJ2-1 and V is TRBV2; 10 bases match TRBD2. The CDR3 sequence is 15 residues long. CDR1 SNHLY and CDR2 FYNNEI come from the germline V gene. V shed 3 bases and J 4 bases; nucleotides not matched to a gene: 3. The CDR3 bases are TGTGCCAGCAGTGAGAGCGGGGGGGAATACAATGAGCAGTTCTTC. As protein: CASSESGGEYNEQFF.

This chain links TRBV24-1 with TRBJ2-3, with D possibly matching TRBD2 (5 bases). This CDR3 region has 13 residues. V lost 5 bases, J lost 3 bases, and 8 bases lay in between. The germline gives CDR1 KGHDR, CDR2 SFDVKD. The CDR3 here is CATSVEGTDTQYF. Written as DNA, the CDR3 is TGTGCCACCAGTGTTGAGGGAACAGATACGCAGTATTTT.

The DNA of the CDR3 is TGTGCCAGCAGTTATAAGTCGGTAACAGGGAGCTCCTATAATTCACCCCTCCACTTT. Amino acids: CASSYKSVTGSSYNSPLHF. The chain carries TRBV6-5 and TRBJ1-6; possibly TRBD1 for D (6 bases). The ends were cut back, 3 bases at V and 0 bases at J, with 18 bases in the middle. The V gene's germline CDR1 is MNHEY and CDR2 SVGAGI. The CDR3 loop spans 19 amino acids.

Ten or more counts support this clonotype. The chain links TRBV5-1 to TRBJ2-1; 8 positions agree with TRBD1. Germline V gene sequence: CDR1 SGHRS, CDR2 YFSETQ. V was clipped by 2 bases and J by 4 bases; unmatched bases: 8. The CDR3 runs to 16 residues. The CDR3 DNA reads as TGCGCCAGCAGCTTCGGCGGGACAGGCCATTACAATGAGCAGTTCTTC. It translates to CASSFGGTGHYNEQFF.

The chain uses TRBV12-3 or TRBV12-4 and TRBJ2-5, with TRBD1 matching over 9 bases. Losses at the gene ends were 5 bases for V and 6 bases for J; bases not matched to a gene: 10. The CDR3 consists of 15 residues. The chain's CDR3 is CASSTPQDRGKTQYF. CDR3 coding DNA: TGTGCCAGCAGTACGCCCCAGGACAGGGGAAAGACCCAGTACTTC.

This clonotype was seen a handful of times. The gene calls are TRBV3-1 and TRBJ2-1; 8 bases agree with TRBD2. CDR1 is LGHDT, CDR2 YNNKEL, per germline (reference sequence). V dropped 1 base and J dropped 4; count of bases not matched to a gene: 12. The CDR3 extends over 18 amino acids. CDR3 bases: TGTGCCAGCAGCCAAGGTGTTGCCGGGAGGGGCCTATACAATGAGCAGTTCTTC. It encodes CASSQGVAGRGLYNEQFF.

This clonotype occurred once. The chain combines TRBV12-3 or TRBV12-4 with TRBJ2-1, with 10 positions matching TRBD2. The CDR3 is 15 residues long. Trimming removed 8 bases from V and 4 bases from J; junction bases left unmatched: 8. The CDR3 spells CASGEGAGGYNEQFF. The DNA for the CDR3 is TGTGCCAGCGGGGAGGGAGCGGGGGGGTACAATGAGCAGTTCTTC.

This chain links TRBV7-2 with TRBJ2-1; 9 nucleotides match TRBD2. V shed 1 base and J 5 bases; nucleotides not matched to a gene: 3. The CDR3 sequence is 15 residues long. CDR1 and CDR2 from the germline V gene are SGHTA and FQGNSA. The chain's CDR3 is CASSLEAGGHNEQFF. Here the CDR3 DNA reads TGTGCCAGCAGCTTAGAAGCGGGGGGTCACAATGAGCAGTTCTTC.

This clonotype was observed a single time. The chain is built from TRBV6-1 and TRBJ2-1; a weak D match, TRBD1 (6 bases). The germline CDR1 and CDR2 sequences are MNHNS and SASEGT. V was clipped by 6 bases and J by 2 bases, with 14 bases between them. The CDR3 runs 15 residues. The CDR3 is CASRIDRPAYNEQFF. CDR3 DNA sequence: TGTGCCAGCAGAATAGACAGGCCAGCCTACAATGAGCAGTTCTTC.